These 19 T cell receptor beta chains were all obtained from the same sample, sequenced in a study of blood T cell repertoires in COVID-19. Here immunoSEQ multiplex PCR was the method, and the copy in TCRdb shows in-frame clones only, minus some. The table has tens of thousands of clones, around 80% seen once; the top ten hold less than 10%. The specimen was peripheral blood. These receptors came from a human donor in a cohort sampled during active COVID-19.

The CDR3 DNA is TGTGCCAGCTCACAGGCGGGAAGTGTCGGGGAGCTGTTTTTT. Amino acid sequence: CASSQAGSVGELFF. The chain couples TRBV18 to TRBJ2-2; TRBD2 might be the D (6 bases). V lost 4 bases and J lost 7, with 13 bases in between. This CDR3 is 14 amino acids long. Germline V gene data show CDR1 as KGHSH and CDR2 as LQKENI. Full variable domain (rest looked up from reference TRBV18 and TRBJ2-2): NAGVMQNPRHLVRRRGQEARLRCSPMKGHSHVYWYRQLPEEGLKFMVYLQKENIIDESGMPKERFSAEFPKEGPSILRIQQVVRGDSAAYFCASSQAGSVGELFFGEGSRLTVL.

The V and J genes are TRBV30 and TRBJ1-4; tentative D call: TRBD1 (6 bases). Germline V CDR1 and CDR2: GTSNPN, SVGIG (reference sequence). V dropped 5 bases and J dropped 0 bases, with 13 bases sitting between them. The CDR3 has 15 residues. The CDR3 nucleotides are TGTGCCTGGGGGGGCCGTAGAGCAACTAATGAAAAACTGTTTTTT. This translates into CAWGGRRATNEKLFF.

The CDR3 sequence: CSALSGNTIYF. In DNA form, the CDR3 reads TGCAGTGCCCTCTCTGGAAACACCATATATTTT. The chain couples TRBV20-1 to TRBJ1-3; no clear D gene. The V gene's germline CDR1 is DFQATT and CDR2 SNEGSKA (reference sequence). The germline V and J ends were trimmed by 6 bases and 0 bases, with 3 bases remaining between them. The CDR3 loop spans 11 amino acids.

CDR3 coding DNA: TGTGCCAGCAGGGGACAGGGAACAAGTGGCTACACCTTC. The encoded protein is CASRGQGTSGYTF. This chain connects TRBV2 to TRBJ1-2; 9 bases fit TRBD1. Germline V gene sequence: CDR1 SNHLY, CDR2 FYNNEI. The CDR3 spans 13 residues. After removal of 6 bases from V and 7 bases from J, the junction contained 6 bases not matched to a gene.

This rearrangement joins TRBV5-6 to TRBJ2-7; D gene uncertain. The germline CDR1 and CDR2 sequences are SGHDT and YYEEEE. The CDR3 is made up of 12 amino acids. Trimming left V 0 bases short and J 6 bases short, with 7 bases between. CDR3 protein: CASSLVTAEQYF. CDR3 sequence (DNA): TGTGCCAGCAGCTTGGTCACAGCCGAGCAGTACTTC.

The V and J genes are TRBV12-5 and TRBJ1-6; D gene ambiguous. Per the germline V gene, CDR1 is LGHNT and CDR2 is FRNRAP. Deletions cut 7 bases from V and 8 bases from J, with 12 bases between. This CDR3 region has 13 residues. This CDR3 is CASVRRVDSPLHF. CDR3 in DNA: TGTGCTAGTGTTAGAAGAGTTGATTCACCCCTCCACTTT.

This clone has only one observation. V and J are TRBV7-9 and TRBJ2-1; 15 nucleotides agree with TRBD2. Germline V gene data show CDR1 as SEHNR and CDR2 as FQNEAQ (reference sequence). The CDR3 has 17 residues. J gave up 4 bases and V 1 base, and 2 bases lay outside the gene matches. As DNA, the CDR3 is TGTGCCAGCAGCTTAGGTGGGACTAGCGGGGGGTACAATGAGCAGTTCTTC. It specifies CASSLGGTSGGYNEQFF. Full variable domain (missing parts from reference TRBV7-9 and TRBJ2-1): DTGVSQNPRHKITKRGQNVTFRCDPISEHNRLYWYRQTLGQGPEFLTYFQNEAQLEKSRLLSDRFSAERPKGSFSTLEIQRTEQGDSAMYLCASSLGGTSGGYNEQFFGPGTRLTVL.

The rearrangement joins TRBV6-1 to TRBJ2-2, with 8 positions matching TRBD2. This CDR3 spans 17 amino acids. After removal of 4 bases from V and 2 bases from J, the junction contained 9 bases not matched to a gene. The germline V gene encodes CDR1 MNHNS and CDR2 SASEGT. The CDR3 sequence: CASSVGPGGINTGELFF. In DNA, the CDR3 is TGTGCCAGCAGTGTCGGGCCGGGGGGGATAAACACCGGGGAGCTGTTTTTT.

The chain has TRBV6-5 and TRBJ2-2; D perhaps matches TRBD1 (7 bases). V lost 7 bases and J 8 bases, leaving 17 bases between the germline ends. The CDR3 runs to 14 residues. Germline V CDR1 and CDR2: MNHEY, SVGAGI. The CDR3 is CASTTTGTSGELFF. The DNA of the CDR3 is TGTGCCAGCACCACGACAGGGACTTCTGGGGAGCTGTTTTTT.

This CDR3 reads CSVAEREYEQYF. The CDR3 DNA reads TGCAGCGTTGCGGAGCGGGAATACGAGCAGTACTTC. V usage is TRBV29-1 and J usage is TRBJ2-7; 7 bases agree with TRBD2. CDR1 is SQVTM, CDR2 ANQGSEA, per germline. The CDR3 consists of 12 residues. The V segment lost 4 bases and the J segment 4 bases; nucleotides outside the gene matches: 4.

The chain recombines TRBV7-6 with TRBJ2-7; TRBD1 might be the D (5 bases). The CDR3 is 18 amino acids. The ends were cut back, 2 bases at V and 2 bases at J, with 22 bases in the middle. CDR1 and CDR2 from the germline V gene are SGHVS and FNYEAQ. CDR3 in DNA: TGTGCCAGCAGCTTACGGGTTGGGCAGGGTGCGTTTCCCTACGAGCAGTACTTC. It codes for CASSLRVGQGAFPYEQYF.

V gene TRBV28 combines with J gene TRBJ1-3, with unresolved D. Germline values: CDR1 MDHEN, CDR2 SYDVKM. Trimming took 2 bases from V and 0 from J, leaving 8 bases between them. The length of the CDR3 is 15 residues. The CDR3 loop is CASSLELLSGNTIYF. The CDR3 nucleotides read TGTGCCAGCAGTTTAGAGCTCCTCTCTGGAAACACCATATATTTT.

The rearrangement links TRBV6-1 to TRBJ1-2; possibly TRBD1 for D (6 bases). The ends were cut back, 0 bases at V and 5 bases at J, with 16 bases in the middle. Germline CDR1 reads MNHNS; CDR2 reads SASEGT. CDR3 length: 16 residues. CDR3 nucleotides: TGTGCCAGCAGTGAAGCAAACACAGGGTTACCTTATGGCTACACCTTC. Translated, it gives CASSEANTGLPYGYTF.

The chain uses TRBV6-1 and TRBJ1-6; 7 positions agree with TRBD1. Looked up from germline, CDR1 is MNHNS and CDR2 is SASEGT. V was pared by 0 bases and J by 10 bases, with 12 bases of the junction left unmatched. The CDR3 loop spans 17 amino acids. The CDR3 region is CASSEALGQASGSPLHF. The CDR3 DNA reads as TGTGCCAGCAGTGAAGCGCTAGGACAGGCGTCGGGGTCACCCCTCCACTTT.

The V and J genes are TRBV4-2 and TRBJ2-1; D not resolved. V was shortened by 1 base and J by 5 bases, with 18 bases between the two germline ends. Germline lookup yields CDR1 LGHNA and CDR2 YNFKEQ. CDR3 length equals 17 residues. The CDR3 loop reads CASSQGISSPNNNEQFF. The DNA of the CDR3 is TGTGCCAGCAGCCAAGGTATCAGTAGCCCGAATAACAATGAGCAGTTCTTC.

The CDR3: CASSLAPTSFYEQYF. DNA of the CDR3: TGCGCCAGCAGCTTGGCCCCGACTAGTTTCTACGAGCAGTACTTC. This chain uses TRBV5-1 with TRBJ2-7, with a weak D call TRBD2 (6 bases). Trimming cost V 0 bases and J 3 bases, with 13 bases left between them. The CDR3 loop spans 15 amino acids. Germline V gene lookup returns CDR1 SGHRS and CDR2 YFSETQ.

The V and J genes are TRBV13 and TRBJ2-1; 9 bases are shared with TRBD1. With 5 bases clipped from V and 1 base from J, the junction kept 3 bases outside the gene matches. Germline-derived CDR1 and CDR2 are PRHDT and FYEKMQ (reference sequence). CDR3 size: 15 residues. The chain's CDR3 is CASSQGQGSYNEQFF. CDR3 DNA sequence: TGTGCCAGCAGCCAGGGACAGGGATCCTACAATGAGCAGTTCTTC.

CDR3 protein: CASSADRDLFVAFF. The CDR3 region has the DNA TGTGCCAGCAGCGCGGACAGGGATCTCTTTGTAGCTTTCTTT. The chain uses TRBV14 and TRBJ1-1, with 8 bases matching TRBD1. Germline CDR1 SGHDN, CDR2 FVKESK. The J segment lost 10 bases and the V segment lost 5 bases, leaving 12 bases of the junction unmatched. The CDR3 sequence is 14 residues long. The full variable domain, with the rest looked up from reference TRBV14 and TRBJ1-1, is EAGVTQFPSHSVIEKGQTVTLRCDPISGHDNLYWYRRVMGKEIKFLLHFVKESKQDESGMPNNRFLAERTGGTYSTLKVQPAELEDSGVYFCASSADRDLFVAFFGQGTRLTVV.

V gene TRBV5-6 combines with J gene TRBJ1-2; 7 positions agree with TRBD1. The J segment lost 5 bases and the V segment lost 4 bases, leaving 8 bases of the junction unmatched. Germline V gives CDR1 SGHDT, CDR2 YYEEEE. The length of the CDR3 is 14 residues. CDR3 in DNA: TGTGCCAGCAGCCGCGGGACAGACCCATATGGCTACACCTTC. Its translation is CASSRGTDPYGYTF. The full variable domain, in which reference TRBV5-6 and TRBJ1-2 provide the parts outside the CDR3, is DAGVTQSPTHLIKTRGQQVTLRCSPKSGHDTVSWYQQALGQGPQFIFQYYEEEERQRGNFPDRFSGHQFPNYSSELNVNALLLGDSALYLCASSRGTDPYGYTFGSGTRLTVV.